These T cell receptor beta chains were read from a single sample in a study of Graves' ophthalmopathy and Graves' hyperthyroidism. TCRdb re-called the multiplex PCR reads through MiXCR, storing one row per CDR3 protein. The repertoire includes hundreds of thousands of distinct CDR3 sequences, 45% of them detected once, and around 43% sits in the top ten. The specimen was peripheral blood. The receptors were sampled from an adult man with Graves' ophthalmopathy. Each CDR3 is given with its conserved first and last residue. The D gene is left open where the match is weak. Expanded clones are given a class, and other clones once, few, many or no size at all.

DNA	CDR3	V	J	D	size
TGTGCCAGCAGCTTAGGGGGGTATAATTCACCCCTCCACTTT	CASSLGGYNSPLHF	TRBV7-6	TRBJ1-6	.	.
TGTGCCAGCAGTGAGCCCTCTGGGGCCAACGTCCTGACTTTC	CASSEPSGANVLTF	TRBV6-1	TRBJ2-6	.	.
TGTGCCTCACAGGCCGGGGGTCAGAACACTGAAGCTTTCTTT	CASQAGGQNTEAFF	TRBV10-3	TRBJ1-1	.	few
TGCAGTGCTGGTAGGATTTACGAGCAGTACTTC	CSAGRIYEQYF	TRBV20-1	TRBJ2-7	.	once
TGTGCCAGCAGCGTAGCAGGGAATGGGGCCAACGTCCTGACTTTC	CASSVAGNGANVLTF	TRBV9	TRBJ2-6	.	few
TGTGCCAGCAGTGAAGTCAGGGCCGCGAACACCGGGGAGCTGTTTTTT	CASSEVRAANTGELFF	TRBV25-1	TRBJ2-2	.	.
TGCAGTGCCTCCCAGGGGGACGAGCAGTACTTC	CSASQGDEQYF	TRBV20-1	TRBJ2-7	TRBD1	few
TGTGCCATCAGCCTAGGGACCGAGCCTGAAATCTACGAGCAGTACTTC	CAISLGTEPEIYEQYF	TRBV10-3	TRBJ2-7	.	.
TGTGCCAGCAGCCCGGACGCAACTAATGAAAAACTGTTTTTT	CASSPDATNEKLFF	TRBV11-1	TRBJ1-4	.	few
TGTGCCAGCAGCTCCGGGACAGGTAGCTCCTACGAGCAGTACTTC	CASSSGTGSSYEQYF	TRBV5-8	TRBJ2-7	TRBD1	many
TGTGCCAGCAGCCTGAAGCCGGGACAGGTCGGCTCTGGGGCCAACGTCCTGACTTTC	CASSLKPGQVGSGANVLTF	TRBV7-2	TRBJ2-6	TRBD1	few
TGTGCTAGTGGTTTGGTACCCGGGGGACTAGCGGGACCAAAAAGTGTCTACGAGCAGTACTTC	CASGLVPGGLAGPKSVYEQYF	TRBV12-5	TRBJ2-7	TRBD2	.
TGCAGCGTTGGCGGAAGGGGTACCTATGGCTACACCTTC	CSVGGRGTYGYTF	TRBV29-1	TRBJ1-2	.	many
TGCGCCAGCAGTGACCAGGGGACTTGGGAGACCCAGTACTTC	CASSDQGTWETQYF	TRBV10-2	TRBJ2-5	.	hyperexpanded
TGTGCCAGCAGCTCCTATAACACTGAAGCTTTCTTT	CASSSYNTEAFF	TRBV6-5	TRBJ1-1	.	few
TGTGCCAGCTCACCCACGGAGTTAGACGCTGAAGCTTTCTTT	CASSPTELDAEAFF	TRBV18	TRBJ1-1	.	.
TGTGCCAGCAGCTTAGAGGCAGGGGATTACACAGATACGCAGTATTTT	CASSLEAGDYTDTQYF	TRBV7-6	TRBJ2-3	.	.
TGCAGTGCTATAGGGGAAGCCAATGAGCAGTTCTTC	CSAIGEANEQFF	TRBV20-1	TRBJ2-1	.	.
TGTGCCAGCAGCCAATTTGGACGGGACGAGCAGTACTTC	CASSQFGRDEQYF	TRBV2	TRBJ2-7	.	.
TGTGCCAGCAGCCGAGAGGACGGACTGAACACTGAAGCTTTCTTT	CASSREDGLNTEAFF	TRBV4-2	TRBJ1-1	.	few
TGTGCCAGCAGCCTGGGACAGGGGGCGAGGGCTGAAGCTTTCTTT	CASSLGQGARAEAFF	TRBV4-1	TRBJ1-1	TRBD1	.
TGTGCCAGCAGATCCTCGACTAGCGCAGGGACCCAGCACTTC	CASRSSTSAGTQHF	TRBV10-3	TRBJ2-5	TRBD2	.
TGCGCCAGCAGCTTGGGGACTAGCGGATACACCGGGGAGCTGTTTTTT	CASSLGTSGYTGELFF	TRBV5-1	TRBJ2-2	TRBD2	.
TGCAGTGCTACAGGGGGCTATAGCAATCAGCCCCAGCATTTT	CSATGGYSNQPQHF	TRBV20-1	TRBJ1-5	TRBD1	many
TGTGCCAGCAGCAGATCCTACACGAACACTGAAGCTTTCTTT	CASSRSYTNTEAFF	TRBV5-8	TRBJ1-1	.	few
TGTGCCAGCAACTTGGAAGGGCGACAGGGACGAGCTTTCTTT	CASNLEGRQGRAFF	TRBV5-6	TRBJ1-1	TRBD1	.
TGTGCCAGCAGCCCGACGGGGGCAGCGGTAACCCAGTACTTC	CASSPTGAAVTQYF	TRBV7-8	TRBJ2-5	.	few
TGTGCCAGCAGTTTGGGAGCAGGGCTAGGGGGTGGCTACACCTTC	CASSLGAGLGGGYTF	TRBV7-9	TRBJ1-2	.	few
TGTGCCATCAGTCAGGGAACTCCGAACACCGGGGAGCTGTTTTTT	CAISQGTPNTGELFF	TRBV10-3	TRBJ2-2	.	.
TGCGCCAGCAGCCAGAGCGGGACAATCGAGACCCAGTACTTC	CASSQSGTIETQYF	TRBV4-1	TRBJ2-5	.	many
TGTGCCAGCAGTCCGAACGACAGGGGGATTGATCAGCCCCAGCATTTT	CASSPNDRGIDQPQHF	TRBV6-4	TRBJ1-5	TRBD1	few
TGTGCCACCAGTGAATTCCGGGACGACCTCCAAGAGACCCAGTACTTC	CATSEFRDDLQETQYF	TRBV24-1	TRBJ2-5	.	.
TGTGCCAGCAGCCCTAGGAGCGCGAAACAAGAGACCCAGTACTTC	CASSPRSAKQETQYF	TRBV12-3/TRBV12-4	TRBJ2-5	.	.
TGTGCCAGCAGCTTAGACATACGGGAGACCCAGTACTTC	CASSLDIRETQYF	TRBV12-3/TRBV12-4	TRBJ2-5	.	few
TGCAGTGCTAGATCCCCCGGGTTCAGCCAAGAGACCCAGTACTTC	CSARSPGFSQETQYF	TRBV20-1	TRBJ2-5	.	.
TGTGCCATCAACCCCACTAGCGGGGCCCTAACCGGGGAGCTGTTTTTT	CAINPTSGALTGELFF	TRBV10-3	TRBJ2-2	TRBD2	.
TGTGCCAGCAGCTTGGCCGCGGGACAGGGATCCTACGAGCAGTACTTC	CASSLAAGQGSYEQYF	TRBV7-2	TRBJ2-7	TRBD1	.
TGTGCCAGCAGGCAAGGGGGGGGCGGGACAGCCTACGAGCAGTACTTC	CASRQGGGGTAYEQYF	TRBV11-1	TRBJ2-7	.	once
TGTGCCAGCAGCCTTGAGACCCTTGGTCCCTTGTATAATTCACCCCTCCACTTT	CASSLETLGPLYNSPLHF	TRBV12-3/TRBV12-4	TRBJ1-6	.	.
TGTGCCATCAGCGCAACTAGCGGCTCCTCTGGGGCCAACGTCCTGACTTTC	CAISATSGSSGANVLTF	TRBV10-3	TRBJ2-6	TRBD2	medium-sized
TGTGCCAGCAGAAGAACAGGGAATAGCAATCAGCCCCAGCATTTT	CASRRTGNSNQPQHF	TRBV10-3	TRBJ1-5	.	.
TGTGCCAGCAGACAGAGTACCGGGGAGCTGTTTTTT	CASRQSTGELFF	TRBV12-3/TRBV12-4	TRBJ2-2	.	.
TGTGCCAGCAGCTTGGAGGGCAACGGAGGGGGTTCCTACGAGCAGTACTTC	CASSLEGNGGGSYEQYF	TRBV5-5	TRBJ2-7	.	.
TGTGCCAGTAGTATACTGGGACAGTACTATGGCTACACCTTC	CASSILGQYYGYTF	TRBV19	TRBJ1-2	TRBD1	few
TGTGCCAGCAGCTTAAGAGCGGAACGATACGAGCAGTACTTC	CASSLRAERYEQYF	TRBV7-2	TRBJ2-7	.	few
TGTGCCAGCAGCCGGGGACAGGGAGACACCGGGGAGCTGTTTTTT	CASSRGQGDTGELFF	TRBV7-3	TRBJ2-2	TRBD1	few
TGTGCCATCAGTGAGTCAGCAGGACGGGAGACCCAGTACTTC	CAISESAGRETQYF	TRBV10-3	TRBJ2-5	.	many
TGTGCCAGCAGTGACTCAGGGAGAGAAGCTTTCTTT	CASSDSGREAFF	TRBV6-4	TRBJ1-1	.	.
TGTGCCAGCAGACCGGGGGCGGGCAATCAGCCCCAGCATTTT	CASRPGAGNQPQHF	TRBV6-6	TRBJ1-5	.	.
TGTGCCAGCACACGCTCAGTAGGCTATGGCTACACCTTC	CASTRSVGYGYTF	TRBV28	TRBJ1-2	.	once
TGCGCCAGCAGCCCCGGGACAGGGTTCGGGGAGCTGTTTTTT	CASSPGTGFGELFF	TRBV5-1	TRBJ2-2	TRBD1	.
TGTGCCACCAGCAGAGATCGAGGGGGAAAACTGTTTTTT	CATSRDRGGKLFF	TRBV15	TRBJ1-4	.	.
TGTGCCAGTAGTTCCCTGACTAGCGGTCAAGAGACCCAGTACTTC	CASSSLTSGQETQYF	TRBV19	TRBJ2-5	TRBD2	.